This TCR beta chain derives from a study of blood T cell repertoires in COVID-19. Study background: The United States, Italy and Spain supplied acute and convalescent COVID-19 samples. PBMCs, B-cell-depleted T cells, or T cells were the source of the cDNA or gDNA that made up the material.

Under the authors' procedure: Nucleated cell counts were estimated from reference gene primer amplification. The repertoire was sequenced with immunoSEQ multiplex PCR; TCRdb's copy has only in-frame clones and lacks some. The V and J calls and clone size were taken over from that table, and D and trimming were inferred from the DNA. The repertoire holds 30,000 to 40,000 clones, with just under 75% as singletons. Followed longitudinally, the Seattle patients had been enrolled during active infection. This clonotype originated in a man between 65 and 85 years old with COVID-19, enrolled during active disease. Sequencing was carried out using peripheral blood.

The CDR3 here is CASSLLGTGSKETQYF. CDR3 nucleotides: TGCGCCAGCAGCTTGTTGGGGACAGGGAGTAAGGAGACCCAGTACTTC. V and J are TRBV5-1 and TRBJ2-5; TRBD1 matches 9 bases. CDR1 is SGHRS, CDR2 YFSETQ, per germline. The CDR3 spans 16 residues. Trimming removed 1 base from V and 5 bases from J; junction bases left unmatched: 9. The whole variable domain, filled in from reference TRBV5-1 and TRBJ2-5, reads KAGVTQTPRYLIKTRGQQVTLSCSPISGHRSVSWYQQTPGQGLQFLFEYFSETQRNKGNFPGRFSGRQFSNSRSEMNVSTLELGDSALYLCASSLLGTGSKETQYFGPGTRLLVL.